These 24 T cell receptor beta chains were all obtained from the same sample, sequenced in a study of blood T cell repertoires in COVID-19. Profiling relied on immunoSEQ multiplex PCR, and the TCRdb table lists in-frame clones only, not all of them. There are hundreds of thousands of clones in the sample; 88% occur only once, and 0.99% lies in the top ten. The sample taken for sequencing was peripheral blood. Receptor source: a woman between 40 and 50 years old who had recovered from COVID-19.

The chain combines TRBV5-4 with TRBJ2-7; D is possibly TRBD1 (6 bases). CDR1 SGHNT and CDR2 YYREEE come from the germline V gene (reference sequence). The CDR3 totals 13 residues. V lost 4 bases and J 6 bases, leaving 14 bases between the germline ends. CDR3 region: CASSGGGGLEQYF. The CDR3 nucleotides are TGTGCCAGCAGCGGGGGCGGAGGTCTCGAGCAGTACTTC.

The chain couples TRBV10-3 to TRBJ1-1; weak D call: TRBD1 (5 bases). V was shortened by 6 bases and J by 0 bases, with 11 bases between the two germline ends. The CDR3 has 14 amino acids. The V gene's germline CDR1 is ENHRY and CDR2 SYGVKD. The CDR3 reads CAISTTGLNTEAFF. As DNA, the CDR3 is TGTGCCATCAGCACAACAGGCCTGAACACTGAAGCTTTCTTT.

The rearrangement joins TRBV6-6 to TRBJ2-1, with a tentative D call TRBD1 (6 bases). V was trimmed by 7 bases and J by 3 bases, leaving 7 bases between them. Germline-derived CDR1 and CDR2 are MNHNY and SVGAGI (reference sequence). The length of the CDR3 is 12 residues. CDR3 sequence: CASTRGYNEQFF. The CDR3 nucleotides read TGTGCCAGCACCAGGGGCTACAATGAGCAGTTCTTC.

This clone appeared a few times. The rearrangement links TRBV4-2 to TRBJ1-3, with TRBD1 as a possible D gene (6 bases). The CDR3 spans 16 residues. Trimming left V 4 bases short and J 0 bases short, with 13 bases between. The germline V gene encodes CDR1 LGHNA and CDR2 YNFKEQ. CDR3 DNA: TGTGCCAGCAGCCCCCAACAGGGCCCCTCTGGAAACACCATATATTTT. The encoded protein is CASSPQQGPSGNTIYF.

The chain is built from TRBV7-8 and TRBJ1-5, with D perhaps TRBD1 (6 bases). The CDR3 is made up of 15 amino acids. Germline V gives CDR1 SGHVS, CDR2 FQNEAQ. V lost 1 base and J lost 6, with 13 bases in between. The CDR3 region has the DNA TGTGCCAGCAGCTTAGTAGGGGGGGCGGGTCAGCCCCAGCATTTT. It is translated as CASSLVGGAGQPQHF.

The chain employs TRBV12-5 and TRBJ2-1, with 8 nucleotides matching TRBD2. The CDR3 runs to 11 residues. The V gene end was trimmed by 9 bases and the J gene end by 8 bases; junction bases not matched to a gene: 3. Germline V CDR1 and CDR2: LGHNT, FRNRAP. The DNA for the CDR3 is TGTGCTAGCGGGAGGGGCCATGAGCAGTTCTTC. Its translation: CASGRGHEQFF.

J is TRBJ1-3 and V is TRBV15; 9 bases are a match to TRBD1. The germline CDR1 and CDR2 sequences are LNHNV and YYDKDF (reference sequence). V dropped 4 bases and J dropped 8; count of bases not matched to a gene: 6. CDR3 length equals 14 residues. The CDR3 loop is CATSKRQGVDTIYF. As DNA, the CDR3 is TGTGCCACCAGCAAACGACAGGGGGTGGACACCATATATTTT.

CDR3 loop: CAWSGGADVELFF. The CDR3 nucleotides are TGTGCCTGGAGTGGGGGAGCCGACGTCGAGCTGTTTTTT. This chain uses TRBV30 with TRBJ2-2; D is perhaps TRBD2 (5 bases). Germline CDR1 reads GTSNPN; CDR2 reads SVGIG (reference sequence). Deletions cut 1 base from V and 11 bases from J, with 14 bases between. CDR3 length: 13 residues.

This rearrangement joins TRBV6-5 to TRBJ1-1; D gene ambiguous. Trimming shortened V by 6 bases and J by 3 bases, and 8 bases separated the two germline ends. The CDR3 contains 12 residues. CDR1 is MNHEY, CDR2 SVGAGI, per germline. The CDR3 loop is CASRASYTEAFF. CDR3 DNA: TGTGCCAGCAGAGCTTCATACACTGAAGCTTTCTTT.

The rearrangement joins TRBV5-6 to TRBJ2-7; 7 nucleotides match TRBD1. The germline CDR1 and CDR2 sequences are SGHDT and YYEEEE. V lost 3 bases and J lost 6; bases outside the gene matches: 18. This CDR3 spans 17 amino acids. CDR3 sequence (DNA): TGTGCCAGCAGCTCCTTGGGATCACAGGGGATCTGGGTCGAGCAGTACTTC. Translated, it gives CASSSLGSQGIWVEQYF.

As DNA, the CDR3 is TGTGCCAGTAGCTTCTGGGGAGGAGAAGAGACCCAGTACTTC. Protein: CASSFWGGEETQYF. The chain couples TRBV19 to TRBJ2-5, with D perhaps matching TRBD2 (6 bases). The V end was cut by 6 bases, the J end by 3 bases, with 14 bases between. The CDR3 has 14 amino acids. Germline CDR1 is LNHDA and CDR2 is SQIVND (reference sequence).

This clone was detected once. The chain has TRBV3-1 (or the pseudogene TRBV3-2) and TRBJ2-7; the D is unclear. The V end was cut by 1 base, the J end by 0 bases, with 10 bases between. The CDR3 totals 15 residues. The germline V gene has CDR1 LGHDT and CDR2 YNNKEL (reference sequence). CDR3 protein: CASSQGLMSSYEQYV. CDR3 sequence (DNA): TGTGCCAGCAGCCAAGGACTCATGAGCTCCTACGAGCAGTACGTC.

This CDR3 reads CASSPRGGEPGNTIYF. The CDR3 nucleotides are TGTGCCAGCAGCCCTAGGGGGGGAGAGCCTGGAAACACCATATATTTT. V usage is TRBV7-8 and J usage is TRBJ1-3; perhaps TRBD1 as D (6 bases). This CDR3 spans 16 amino acids. Trimming pared 5 bases from V and 2 bases from J, leaving 16 bases between. The germline V gene encodes CDR1 SGHVS and CDR2 FQNEAQ.

CDR3 residues: CAIRMRPTDTQYF. CDR3 coding DNA: TGTGCCATCAGGATGCGGCCCACAGATACGCAGTATTTT. This chain connects TRBV10-3 to TRBJ2-3; D gene uncertain. The V end was cut by 6 bases, the J end by 2 bases, with 9 bases between. The CDR3 sequence is 13 residues long. Per the germline V gene, CDR1 is ENHRY and CDR2 is SYGVKD.

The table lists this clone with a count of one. CDR3 sequence reads: CASGRGTNSPLHF. The CDR3 DNA follows: TGTGCCAGTGGGAGGGGGACCAATTCACCCCTCCACTTT. The J gene is TRBJ1-6, the V gene TRBV19, with D perhaps TRBD1 (6 bases). This CDR3 has 13 residues. V was clipped by 8 bases and J by 7 bases, with 12 bases between them. Germline loops: CDR1 LNHDA, CDR2 SQIVND (reference sequence). The variable domain in full, completed from reference TRBV19 and TRBJ1-6, reads DGGITQSPKYLFRKEGQNVTLSCEQNLNHDAMYWYRQDPGQGLRLIYYSQIVNDFQKGDIAEGYSVSREKKESFPLTVTSAQKNPTAFYLCASGRGTNSPLHFGNGTRLTVT.

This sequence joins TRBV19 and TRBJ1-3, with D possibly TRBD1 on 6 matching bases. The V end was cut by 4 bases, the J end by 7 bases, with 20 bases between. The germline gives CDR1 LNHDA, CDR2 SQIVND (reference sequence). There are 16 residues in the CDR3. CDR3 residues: CASSKGDTVFGNTIYF. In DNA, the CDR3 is TGTGCCAGTAGTAAGGGGGACACTGTGTTCGGGAACACCATATATTTT.

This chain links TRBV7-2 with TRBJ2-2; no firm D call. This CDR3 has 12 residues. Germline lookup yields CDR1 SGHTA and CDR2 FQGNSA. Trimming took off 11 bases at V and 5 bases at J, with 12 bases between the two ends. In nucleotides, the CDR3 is TGTACCTCGGTCTCGCGTACCGGGGAGCTGTTTTTT. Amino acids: CTSVSRTGELFF.

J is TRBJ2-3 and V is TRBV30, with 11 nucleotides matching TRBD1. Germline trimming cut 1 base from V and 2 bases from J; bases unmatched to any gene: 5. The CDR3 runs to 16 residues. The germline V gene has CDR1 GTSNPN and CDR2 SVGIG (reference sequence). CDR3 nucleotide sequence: TGTGCCTGGAGTGGCGGACAGGGGGCCCTCACAGATACGCAGTATTTT. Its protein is CAWSGGQGALTDTQYF. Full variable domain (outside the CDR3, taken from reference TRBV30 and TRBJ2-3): SQTIHQWPATLVQPVGSPLSLECTVEGTSNPNLYWYRQAAGRGLQLLFYSVGIGQISSEVPQNLSASRPQDRQFILSSKKLLLSDSGFYLCAWSGGQGALTDTQYFGPGTRLTVL.

DNA for the CDR3: TGCGCCAGCAGCTTGGCTGCTAGCGGGAGGGGGGCCCAGTACTTC. This codes for CASSLAASGRGAQYF. The rearrangement uses TRBV5-1 and TRBJ2-5; 12 positions match TRBD2. Per the germline V gene, CDR1 is SGHRS and CDR2 is YFSETQ. J gave up 9 bases and V 0 bases, and 6 bases lay outside the gene matches. The CDR3 contains 15 residues.

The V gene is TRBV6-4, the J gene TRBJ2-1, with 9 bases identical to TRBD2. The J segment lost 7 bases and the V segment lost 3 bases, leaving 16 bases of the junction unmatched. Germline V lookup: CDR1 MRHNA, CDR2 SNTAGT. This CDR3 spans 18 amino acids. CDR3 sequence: CASSEQAVGLAGPNEQFF. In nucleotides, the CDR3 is TGTGCCAGCAGTGAGCAGGCGGTGGGGCTAGCGGGGCCGAATGAGCAGTTCTTC.

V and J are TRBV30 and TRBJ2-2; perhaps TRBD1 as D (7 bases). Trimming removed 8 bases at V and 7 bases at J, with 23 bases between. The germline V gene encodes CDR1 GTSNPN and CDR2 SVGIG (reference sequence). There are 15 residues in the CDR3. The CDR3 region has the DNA TGTGCCCGATCCTCCGGGCAGGGGGGAGTCGGGGAGCTGTTTTTT. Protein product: CARSSGQGGVGELFF.

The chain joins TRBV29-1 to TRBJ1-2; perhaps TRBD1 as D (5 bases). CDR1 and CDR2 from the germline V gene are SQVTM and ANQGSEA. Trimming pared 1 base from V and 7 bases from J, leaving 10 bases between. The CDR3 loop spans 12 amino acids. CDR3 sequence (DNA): TGCAGCGTTGAAGCCCAGGGAGGTGGCTACACCTTC. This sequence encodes CSVEAQGGGYTF.

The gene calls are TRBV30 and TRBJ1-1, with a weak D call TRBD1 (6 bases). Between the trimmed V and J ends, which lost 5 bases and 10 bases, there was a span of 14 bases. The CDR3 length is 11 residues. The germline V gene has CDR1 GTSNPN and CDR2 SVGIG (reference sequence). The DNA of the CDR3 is TGTGCCTGGGACAGGAGGGGGGGAGCTTTCTTT. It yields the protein CAWDRRGGAFF.

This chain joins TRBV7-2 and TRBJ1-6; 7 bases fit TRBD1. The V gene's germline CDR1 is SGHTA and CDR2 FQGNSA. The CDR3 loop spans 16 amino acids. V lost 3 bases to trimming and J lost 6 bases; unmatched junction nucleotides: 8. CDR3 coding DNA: TGTGCCAGCAGCTTTAAGGGGGGACAGACTAATTCACCCCTCCACTTT. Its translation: CASSFKGGQTNSPLHF.